This TCR beta chain was found in a study of CD8 T cells in Susac syndrome. Germline lookup yields CDR1 DFQATT and CDR2 SNEGSKA (reference sequence). Trimming left V 0 bases short and J 6 bases short, with 8 bases between. The CDR3 length is 12 residues. TEMRA cells were FACS-enriched and CD8+ and CD4+ T cells negatively isolated. With random hexamers, reverse transcription was performed on roughly 0.45 to 1 ug of RNA. The CDR3 of TCR beta was amplified by immunoSEQ multiplex PCR across 54 Vbeta and 13 Jbeta. TCRdb recomputed calls from the immunoSEQ multiplex PCR reads with MiXCR, one row per CDR3 protein. In the table there are more than 55,000 distinct CDR3 sequences, nearly 96% of which are singletons.

This clonotype was obtained from a human donor with multiple sclerosis. The sample taken for sequencing was CD4+ T cells from PBMCs. The chain joins TRBV20-1 to TRBJ1-1; D is unclear. Written as DNA, the CDR3 is TGCAGTGCTAGAGAATATCTCGCTGAAGCTTTCTTT. Translating gives CSAREYLAEAFF.